These 23 T cell receptor beta chains originate from one sample sequenced in a study of T-cell memory formation after mild COVID-19. TCRdb re-derived calls from the 5' RACE reads in MiXCR, one entry per CDR3 protein. Altogether around 430,000 distinct CDR3 sequences are present, approximately 15% being singletons, with the ten largest covering about 22%. The specimen sequenced was PBMCs or a T cell subset sorted from them (not recorded which). The source of these receptors is a man between 18 and 35 years old who had mild COVID-19 (a few samples of this study predate the infection). Cell type and time point are not known.

This clonotype was found a few times. The gene calls are TRBV6-6 and TRBJ2-7; D is unresolved. CDR3 length: 17 residues. The V end lost 4 bases, the J end lost 5 bases, and 24 bases lay between the germline ends. Per germline, CDR1 MNHNY and CDR2 SVGAGI (reference sequence). The DNA for the CDR3 is TGTGCCAGCAGTTCCTACGGACCGACTTCGAGGTTGCACGAGCAGTACTTC. It encodes CASSSYGPTSRLHEQYF.

This clonotype has a count of ten or more. V and J are TRBV24-1 and TRBJ2-2; 9 bases line up with TRBD2. The CDR3 sequence is 16 residues long. With 4 bases clipped from V and 4 bases from J, the junction kept 6 bases outside the gene matches. Germline CDR1 and CDR2: KGHDR and SFDVKD. Written as DNA, the CDR3 is TGTGCCACCAGTGACTCCAGCGGGGGGCTCACCGGGGAGCTGTTTTTT. Its translation: CATSDSSGGLTGELFF.

This chain connects TRBV9 to TRBJ2-1, with D perhaps TRBD1 or TRBD2 (5 bases each). This CDR3 spans 15 amino acids. CDR1 is SGDLS and CDR2 is YYNGEE in the germline V gene. Trimming cost V 0 bases and J 8 bases, with 15 bases left between them. The CDR3 region is CASSVAGRRADEQFF. CDR3 DNA sequence: TGTGCCAGCAGCGTAGCGGGACGCCGGGCCGATGAGCAGTTCTTC. The entire variable domain, with the rest obtained from reference TRBV9 and TRBJ2-1, is as follows: DSGVTQTPKHLITATGQRVTLRCSPRSGDLSVYWYQQSLDQGLQFLIQYYNGEERAKGNILERFSAQQFPDLHSELNLSSLELGDSALYFCASSVAGRRADEQFFGPGTRLTVL.

This clonotype was found many times. The gene calls are TRBV5-1 and TRBJ2-7; perhaps TRBD1 as D (6 bases). V gave up 4 bases and J gave up 5 bases, with 13 bases separating them. This CDR3 is built from 13 residues. CDR1 SGHRS and CDR2 YFSETQ come from the germline V gene. CDR3 protein: CASSPDRTHEQYF. The CDR3 DNA is TGCGCCAGCAGCCCTGACAGGACCCACGAGCAGTACTTC.

This sequence joins TRBV9 and TRBJ2-2, with 9 bases that match TRBD2. There are 15 residues in the CDR3. Germline V gene lookup returns CDR1 SGDLS and CDR2 YYNGEE. V shed 3 bases and J 1 base; nucleotides not matched to a gene: 1. The DNA of the CDR3 is TGTGCCAGCAGCGAACTAGCGGGGAACACCGGGGAGCTGTTTTTT. It encodes CASSELAGNTGELFF.

This clonotype was found once. The V call is TRBV6-5, the J call TRBJ2-3, with 9 bases identical to TRBD1. Per germline, CDR1 MNHEY and CDR2 SVGAGI. V dropped 3 bases and J dropped 3; count of bases not matched to a gene: 7. The CDR3 consists of 16 residues. The CDR3 sequence: CASSYQFGQGTDTQYF. CDR3 DNA sequence: TGTGCCAGCAGTTATCAGTTCGGACAGGGGACAGATACGCAGTATTTT.

This clonotype appeared a few times. V and J are TRBV6-2 or TRBV6-3 and TRBJ2-1, with D possibly matching TRBD1 (6 bases). Trimming shortened V by 6 bases and J by 0 bases, and 15 bases separated the two germline ends. This CDR3 comprises 16 residues. Looked up from germline, CDR1 is MNHEY and CDR2 is SVGEGT. The CDR3 here is CASSPDRLLSYNEQFF. CDR3 bases: TGTGCCAGCAGCCCGGACAGACTTCTCTCCTACAATGAGCAGTTCTTC.

The chain uses TRBV5-1 and TRBJ1-1; a possible D gene is TRBD1 (6 bases). Germline CDR1 SGHRS, CDR2 YFSETQ. This CDR3 is 14 amino acids long. Deletions cut 0 bases from V and 6 bases from J, with 12 bases between. The DNA for the CDR3 is TGCGCCAGCAGCTTGGGCAGGGGAGGCGCTGAAGCTTTCTTT. Its protein product is CASSLGRGGAEAFF.

This clonotype was seen only a few times. The J gene is TRBJ2-1, the V gene TRBV24-1; weak D call: TRBD2 (6 bases). The CDR3 has 13 amino acids. CDR1 is KGHDR and CDR2 is SFDVKD in the germline V gene. V shed 5 bases and J shed 7 bases, with 11 bases lying between them. The DNA of the CDR3 is TGTGCCACCAGTGTCGGGGCGGGGAATGAGCAGTTCTTC. Encoded protein: CATSVGAGNEQFF.

V gene TRBV7-3 combines with J gene TRBJ2-5; D is possibly TRBD1 (6 bases). This CDR3 is built from 15 residues. CDR1 and CDR2 (germline): SGHTA, FQGTGA. V was clipped by 5 bases and J by 4 bases, with 17 bases between them. The CDR3 loop reads CASSPGTRASETQYF. Here the CDR3 DNA reads TGTGCCAGCAGCCCCGGGACAAGGGCGTCAGAGACCCAGTACTTC. Full variable domain (outside the CDR3, taken from reference TRBV7-3 and TRBJ2-5): GAGVSQTPSNKVTEKGKYVELRCDPISGHTALYWYRQSLGQGPEFLIYFQGTGAADDSGLPNDRFFAVRPEGSVSTLKIQRTERGDSAVYLCASSPGTRASETQYFGPGTRLLVL.

This clonotype has just a few counts. V gene TRBV4-3 combines with J gene TRBJ1-3, with D unresolved. V dropped 0 bases and J dropped 0 bases, with 12 bases sitting between them. The CDR3 length is 17 residues. Germline values: CDR1 LGHNA, CDR2 YSLEER. The CDR3 DNA is TGCGCCAGCAGCCAAGACGTTTTCTCCCTCTCTGGAAACACCATATATTTT. Translated, it gives CASSQDVFSLSGNTIYF.

This clonotype has a handful of counts. V is TRBV12-3 or TRBV12-4 and J is TRBJ2-5; tentatively, D is TRBD1 or TRBD2 (5 bases each). This CDR3 is built from 15 residues. Between the trimmed V and J ends, which lost 6 bases and 5 bases, there was a span of 19 bases. CDR3 DNA sequence: TGTGCCAGCAGCCAGGAGTCGAGGGGCGCTGAGACCCAGTACTTC. This encodes CASSQESRGAETQYF.

The V gene is TRBV4-1, the J gene TRBJ2-3; no firm D call. The V end was cut by 1 base, the J end by 5 bases, with 16 bases between. CDR1 MGHRA and CDR2 YSYEKL come from the germline V gene. The CDR3 consists of 16 residues. This CDR3 reads CASSQAVGSPGDTQYF. CDR3 DNA sequence: TGCGCCAGCAGCCAAGCGGTGGGGTCTCCGGGAGATACGCAGTATTTT.

This clonotype was detected ten times or more. This chain links TRBV5-1 with TRBJ2-1; D gene uncertain. From germline, CDR1 is SGHRS and CDR2 YFSETQ. This CDR3 has 11 residues. V shed 2 bases and J shed 8 bases, with 5 bases lying between them. The CDR3 DNA sequence: TGCGCCAGCAGCTTAAAAGATGAGCAGTTCTTC. Protein: CASSLKDEQFF.

This clonotype was detected a few times. The V call is TRBV12-3 or TRBV12-4, the J call TRBJ1-2; D unclear. Trimming pared 6 bases from V and 6 bases from J, leaving 8 bases between. The CDR3 is made up of 11 amino acids. CDR3 in DNA: TGTGCCAGCAGCCATCTTAATGGCTACACCTTC. Amino acids: CASSHLNGYTF.

In its sample, this clonotype was seen many times. The J gene is TRBJ2-5, the V gene TRBV5-1; D may be TRBD2 (5 bases). Trimming pared 0 bases from V and 7 bases from J, leaving 10 bases between. Germline loops: CDR1 SGHRS, CDR2 YFSETQ. This CDR3 region has 13 residues. CDR3 in amino acids: CASSLDLAGTQYF. The CDR3 nucleotides are TGCGCCAGCAGCTTGGATCTGGCGGGGACCCAGTACTTC.

The J gene is TRBJ1-1, the V gene TRBV6-5; no clear D gene. CDR1 MNHEY and CDR2 SVGAGI come from the germline V gene. This CDR3 has 12 amino acids. Trimming stripped 7 bases from V and 1 base from J, with 7 bases between. The CDR3 DNA reads as TGTGCCAGCATAGGACGGAACACTGAAGCTTTCTTT. Translation gives CASIGRNTEAFF.

There are a few counts of this clonotype. This rearrangement joins TRBV7-2 to TRBJ1-5; perhaps TRBD1 as D (5 bases). This CDR3 region has 16 residues. Germline V CDR1 and CDR2: SGHTA, FQGNSA. V lost 7 bases, J lost 10 bases, and 26 bases lay in between. CDR3 region: CASTGGRSAPLRPQHF. CDR3 bases: TGTGCCAGCACCGGGGGTAGGTCCGCGCCCCTCAGACCCCAGCATTTT.

V usage is TRBV12-3 or TRBV12-4 and J usage is TRBJ1-5; no reliable D call. V lost 3 bases to trimming and J lost 5 bases, with 5 bases between them. The CDR3 extends over 12 amino acids. The CDR3 here is CASSFFDQPQHF. DNA for the CDR3: TGTGCCAGCAGTTTTTTCGATCAGCCCCAGCATTTT.

J is TRBJ2-3 and V is TRBV10-2; tentative D call: TRBD2 (6 bases). This CDR3 comprises 14 residues. The V and J ends lost 8 bases and 0 bases respectively, with 12 bases between them. Germline V gives CDR1 WSHSY, CDR2 SAAADI. CDR3 DNA sequence: TGCGCCAGCGTCGGGACTTCTAGCACAGATACGCAGTATTTT. Amino acid sequence: CASVGTSSTDTQYF.

This clonotype was detected ten times or more. The chain links TRBV7-9 to TRBJ2-5; D might be TRBD2 (5 bases). The CDR3 totals 13 residues. The V and J ends lost 7 bases and 2 bases respectively, with 11 bases between them. The germline V gene has CDR1 SEHNR and CDR2 FQNEAQ (reference sequence). The CDR3 sequence: CASTRGRQETQYF. For the CDR3, the DNA is TGTGCCAGCACCCGAGGGAGACAAGAGACCCAGTACTTC.

This clonotype was seen a few times. V is TRBV29-1 and J is TRBJ1-2, with D uncertain. V was trimmed by 4 bases and J by 8 bases, leaving 11 bases between them. Germline loops: CDR1 SQVTM, CDR2 ANQGSEA. The CDR3 totals 11 residues. The CDR3 reads CSVALTGGYTF. The CDR3 DNA follows: TGCAGCGTTGCATTGACCGGCGGCTACACCTTC.

This rearrangement joins TRBV6-6 to TRBJ1-6; D call uncertain. Trimming stripped 4 bases from V and 2 bases from J, with 15 bases between. CDR3 length: 17 amino acids. Germline CDR1 reads MNHNY; CDR2 reads SVGAGI (reference sequence). In DNA form, the CDR3 reads TGTGCCAGCAGTTCCCCCCCGGTGAAAGCCTATAATTCACCCCTCCACTTT. This translates into CASSSPPVKAYNSPLHF.